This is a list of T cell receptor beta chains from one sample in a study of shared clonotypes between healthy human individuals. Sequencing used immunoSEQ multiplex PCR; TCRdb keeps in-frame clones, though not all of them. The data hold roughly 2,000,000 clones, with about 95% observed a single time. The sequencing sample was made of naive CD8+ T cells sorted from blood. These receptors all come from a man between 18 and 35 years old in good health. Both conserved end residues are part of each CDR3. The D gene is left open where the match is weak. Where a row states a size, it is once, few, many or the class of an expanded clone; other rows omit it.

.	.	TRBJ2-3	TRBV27	CASKWGGLTDTQYF	TGTGCCAGCAAATGGGGGGGCCTTACAGATACGCAGTATTTT
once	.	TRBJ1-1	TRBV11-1	CASSLARGTTVIEAFF	TGTGCCAGCAGCTTAGCGCGGGGCACTACAGTGATTGAAGCTTTCTTT
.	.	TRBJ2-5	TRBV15	CATSRDFAPRDAGQETQYF	TGTGCCACCAGCAGAGATTTTGCCCCCCGAGACGCCGGCCAAGAGACCCAGTACTTC
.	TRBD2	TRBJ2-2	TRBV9	CASSVPTSGGAVDGELFF	TGTGCCAGCAGCGTCCCGACTAGCGGGGGGGCCGTGGACGGGGAGCTGTTTTTT
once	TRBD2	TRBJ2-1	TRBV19	CASSIGGGGFLYNEQFF	TGTGCCAGTAGTATAGGCGGGGGGGGTTTTCTCTACAATGAGCAGTTCTTC
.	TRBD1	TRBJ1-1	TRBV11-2	CASSPWDRTLNTEAFF	TGTGCCAGCAGCCCGTGGGACAGGACCTTGAACACTGAAGCTTTCTTT
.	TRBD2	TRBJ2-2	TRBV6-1	CASSGPLAGGIANTGELFF	TGTGCCAGCAGTGGTCCTCTAGCGGGGGGGATCGCGAACACCGGGGAGCTGTTTTTT
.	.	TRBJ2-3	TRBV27	CASSLRTSTDTQYF	TGTGCCAGCAGTTTAAGGACTAGCACAGATACGCAGTATTTT
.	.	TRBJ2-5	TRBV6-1	CASSEDPEFTQETQYF	TGTGCCAGCAGTGAAGATCCCGAATTTACCCAAGAGACCCAGTACTTC
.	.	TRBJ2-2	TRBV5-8	CASLEGAYYTGELFF	TGTGCCAGCTTGGAGGGGGCGTATTACACCGGGGAGCTGTTTTTT